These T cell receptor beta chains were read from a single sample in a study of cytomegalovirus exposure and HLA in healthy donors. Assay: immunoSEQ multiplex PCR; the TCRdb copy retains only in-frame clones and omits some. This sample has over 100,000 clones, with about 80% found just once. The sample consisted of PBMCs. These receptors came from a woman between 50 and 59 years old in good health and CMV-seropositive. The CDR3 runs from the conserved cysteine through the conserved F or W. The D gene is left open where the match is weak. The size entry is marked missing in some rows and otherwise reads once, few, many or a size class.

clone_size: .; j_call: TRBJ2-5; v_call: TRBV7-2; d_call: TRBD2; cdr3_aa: CASSFRGGTVETQYF; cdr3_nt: TGTGCCAGCAGCTTCCGGGGGGGGACGGTAGAGACCCAGTACTTC
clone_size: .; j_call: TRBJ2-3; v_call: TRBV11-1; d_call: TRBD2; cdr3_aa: CASSQRSGLVSTDTQYF; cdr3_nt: TGTGCCAGCAGCCAAAGGTCGGGACTAGTGAGCACAGATACGCAGTATTTT
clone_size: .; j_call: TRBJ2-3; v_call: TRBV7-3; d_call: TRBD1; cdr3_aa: CASSTQTGGGTDTQYF; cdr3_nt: TGTGCCAGCAGCACCCAGACAGGGGGTGGCACAGATACGCAGTATTTT
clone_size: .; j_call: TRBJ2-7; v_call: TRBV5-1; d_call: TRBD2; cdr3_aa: CASSMEGLAVYEQYF; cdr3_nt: TGCGCCAGCAGCATGGAGGGACTAGCGGTCTACGAGCAGTACTTC
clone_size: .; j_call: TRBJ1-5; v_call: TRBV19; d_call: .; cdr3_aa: CASSLSRQSDQPQHF; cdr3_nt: TGTGCCAGTAGTCTCTCCAGGCAGTCGGATCAGCCCCAGCATTTT
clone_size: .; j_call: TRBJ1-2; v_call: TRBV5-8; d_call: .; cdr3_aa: CASSLQGPYGYTF; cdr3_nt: TGTGCCAGCAGCCTTCAGGGGCCCTATGGCTACACCTTC
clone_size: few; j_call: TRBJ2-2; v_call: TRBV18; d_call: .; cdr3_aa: CASPDLNTGELFF; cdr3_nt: TGTGCCAGCCCGGACTTGAACACCGGGGAGCTGTTTTTT
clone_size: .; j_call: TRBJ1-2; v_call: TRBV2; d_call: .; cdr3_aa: CASKTGGAYGYTF; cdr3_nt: TGTGCCAGCAAAACAGGAGGGGCATATGGCTACACCTTC
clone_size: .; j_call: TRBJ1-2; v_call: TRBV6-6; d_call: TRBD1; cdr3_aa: CASFGTGDYGYTF; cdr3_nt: TGTGCCAGCTTCGGGACAGGGGACTATGGCTACACCTTC
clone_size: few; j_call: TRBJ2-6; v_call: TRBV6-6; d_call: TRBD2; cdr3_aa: CASRGGDSGANVLTF; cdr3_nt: TGTGCCAGCAGGGGGGGGGACTCTGGGGCCAACGTCCTGACTTTC
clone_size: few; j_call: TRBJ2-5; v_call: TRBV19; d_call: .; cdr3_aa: CATPMWPGGGEGDQYF; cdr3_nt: TGTGCCACCCCTATGTGGCCTGGTGGGGGCGAAGGGGACCAGTACTTC
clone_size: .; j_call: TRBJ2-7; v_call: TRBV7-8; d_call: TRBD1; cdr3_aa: CASSRDRGREQYF; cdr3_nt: TGTGCCAGCAGCCGGGACAGGGGGCGCGAGCAGTACTTC
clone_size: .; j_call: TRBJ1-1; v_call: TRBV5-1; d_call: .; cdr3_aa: CASSLGTVQNTEAFF; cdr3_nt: TGCGCCAGCAGCTTGGGGACAGTGCAGAACACTGAAGCTTTCTTT
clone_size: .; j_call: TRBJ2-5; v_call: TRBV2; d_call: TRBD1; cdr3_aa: CASRATGEETQYF; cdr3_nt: TGTGCCAGCCGAGCGACAGGGGAAGAGACCCAGTACTTC
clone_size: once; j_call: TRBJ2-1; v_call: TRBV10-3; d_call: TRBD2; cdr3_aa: CAISASPSGGAYNEQFF; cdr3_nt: TGTGCCATCAGTGCCTCCCCTAGCGGGGGGGCGTACAATGAGCAGTTCTTC
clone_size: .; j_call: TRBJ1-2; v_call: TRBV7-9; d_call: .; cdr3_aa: CASSLIYRENYGYTF; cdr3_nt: TGTGCCAGCAGCTTAATCTACAGGGAAAACTATGGCTACACCTTC
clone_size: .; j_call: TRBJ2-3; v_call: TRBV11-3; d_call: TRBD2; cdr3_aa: CASSIGTSGSQYF; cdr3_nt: TGTGCCAGCAGCATCGGGACTAGCGGAAGCCAGTATTTT
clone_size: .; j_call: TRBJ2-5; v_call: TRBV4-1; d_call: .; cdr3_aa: CASSPGAGAYQETQYF; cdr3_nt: TGCGCCAGCAGCCCAGGGGCCGGTGCCTACCAAGAGACCCAGTACTTC
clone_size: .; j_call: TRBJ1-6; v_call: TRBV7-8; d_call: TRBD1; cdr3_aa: CASSLDRGSHNSPLHF; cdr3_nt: TGTGCCAGCAGCTTGGACAGGGGGTCGCATAATTCACCCCTCCACTTT
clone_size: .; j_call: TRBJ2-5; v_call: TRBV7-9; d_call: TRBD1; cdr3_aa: CASSRQGPLQETQYF; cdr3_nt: TGTGCCAGCAGCCGACAGGGGCCTCTCCAAGAGACCCAGTACTTC
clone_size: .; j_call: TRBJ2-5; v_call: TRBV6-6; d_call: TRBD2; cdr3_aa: CASRALAGDETQYF; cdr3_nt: TGTGCCAGCAGGGCACTAGCGGGAGATGAGACCCAGTACTTC
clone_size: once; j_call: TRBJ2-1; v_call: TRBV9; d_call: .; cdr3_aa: CASSVDHGEIYNEQFF; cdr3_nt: TGTGCCAGCAGCGTAGACCACGGGGAAATTTACAATGAGCAGTTCTTC
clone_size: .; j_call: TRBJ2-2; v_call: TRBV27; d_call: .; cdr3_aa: CAIRGGSVGTGELFF; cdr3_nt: TGTGCCATCAGGGGAGGTAGTGTAGGCACCGGGGAGCTGTTTTTT
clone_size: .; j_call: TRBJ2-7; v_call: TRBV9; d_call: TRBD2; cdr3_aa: CASSVESGGAYEQYF; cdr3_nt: TGTGCCAGCAGCGTAGAAAGCGGGGGGGCCTACGAGCAGTACTTC
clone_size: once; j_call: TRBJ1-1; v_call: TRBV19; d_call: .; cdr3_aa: CASSISGTGTMTEAFF; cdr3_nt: TGTGCCAGTAGTATTTCCGGGACGGGGACAATGACTGAAGCTTTCTTT
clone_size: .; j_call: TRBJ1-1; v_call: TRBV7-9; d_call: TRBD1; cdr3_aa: CASSSRQGSNTEAFF; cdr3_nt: TGTGCCAGCAGCTCCAGACAGGGCTCGAACACTGAAGCTTTCTTT
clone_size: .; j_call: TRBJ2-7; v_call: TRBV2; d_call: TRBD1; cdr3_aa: CASSDWGQSSYEQYF; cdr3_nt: TGTGCCAGCAGTGACTGGGGACAGAGCTCCTACGAGCAGTACTTC
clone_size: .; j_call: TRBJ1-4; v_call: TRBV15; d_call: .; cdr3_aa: CATSRDPQYGEKLFF; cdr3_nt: TGTGCCACCAGCAGAGATCCGCAGTACGGGGAAAAACTGTTTTTT
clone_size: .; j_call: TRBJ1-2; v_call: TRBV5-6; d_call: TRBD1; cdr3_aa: CASSSTGVNGYTF; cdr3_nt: TGTGCCAGCAGCTCGACAGGGGTGAATGGCTACACCTTC
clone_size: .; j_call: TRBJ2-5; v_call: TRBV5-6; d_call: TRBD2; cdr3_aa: CASSGMTSGGPQETQYF; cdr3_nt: TGTGCCAGCAGCGGAATGACTAGCGGGGGACCTCAAGAGACCCAGTACTTC
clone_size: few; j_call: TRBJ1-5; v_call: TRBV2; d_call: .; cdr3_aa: CASSEARDRQPQHF; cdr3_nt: TGTGCCAGCAGTGAAGCGCGGGACCGGCAGCCCCAGCATTTT
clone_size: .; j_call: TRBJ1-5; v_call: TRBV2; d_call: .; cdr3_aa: CASSEADLGQPQHF; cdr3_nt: TGTGCCAGCAGTGAGGCTGATCTAGGTCAGCCCCAGCATTTT
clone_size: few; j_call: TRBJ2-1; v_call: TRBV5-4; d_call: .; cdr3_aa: CASSSRGSGSYNEQFF; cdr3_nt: TGTGCCAGCAGCTCCCGGGGTAGCGGCTCCTACAATGAGCAGTTCTTC
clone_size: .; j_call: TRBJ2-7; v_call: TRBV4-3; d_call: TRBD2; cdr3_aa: CASSQDLAGGSYEQYF; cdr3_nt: TGCGCCAGCAGCCAAGATTTAGCGGGCGGTTCCTACGAGCAGTACTTC
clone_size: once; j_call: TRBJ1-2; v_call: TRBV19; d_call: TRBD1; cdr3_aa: CASRPTGLDYGYTF; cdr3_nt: TGTGCCAGTAGGCCGACAGGGTTAGACTATGGCTACACCTTC
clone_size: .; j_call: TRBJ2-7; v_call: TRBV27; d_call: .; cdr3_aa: CASSFGSWYEQYF; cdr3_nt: TGTGCCAGCAGTTTCGGGAGTTGGTACGAGCAGTACTTC
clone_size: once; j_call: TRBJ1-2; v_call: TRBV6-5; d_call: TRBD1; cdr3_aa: CASSLLNDRVAGYTF; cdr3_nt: TGTGCCAGCAGTCTCCTCAACGACAGGGTCGCTGGCTACACCTTC
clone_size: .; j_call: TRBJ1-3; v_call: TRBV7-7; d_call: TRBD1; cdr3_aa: CASRPTGGNTIYF; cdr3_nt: TGTGCTAGCAGACCTACAGGGGGCAACACCATATATTTT
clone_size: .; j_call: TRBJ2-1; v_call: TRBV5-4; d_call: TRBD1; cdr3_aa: CASSLGTGQGGYNEQFF; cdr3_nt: TGTGCCAGCAGCTTGGGGACGGGACAGGGGGGGTACAATGAGCAGTTCTTC
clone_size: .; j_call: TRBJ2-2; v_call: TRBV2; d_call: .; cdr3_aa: CASTNGGTGELFF; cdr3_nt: TGTGCCAGCACCAACGGAGGGACCGGGGAGCTGTTTTTT
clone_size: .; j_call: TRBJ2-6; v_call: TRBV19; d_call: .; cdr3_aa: CASNLLSSGANVLTF; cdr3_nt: TGTGCCAGTAACCTCCTAAGCTCTGGGGCCAACGTCCTGACTTTC